This TCR beta chain came from a study of type 1 regulatory T cells. About the research overall: T-allo10 is a Tr1-enriched, alloantigen-specific CD4 T cell product made in vitro.

Study findings and constraints: Type 1 regulatory T cells had a more restricted TCR repertoire than non-type 1 regulatory T cells.

A word on this clonotype: Its specificity is unknown.

TCRdb independently ran MiXCR on the reads; one entry per CDR3 protein. The sample yields tens of thousands of distinct CDR3 sequences, 60% to 65% seen once. With 6 bases removed from V and 3 bases from J, the gap between germline ends came to 8 bases. The CDR3 is 11 residues long. Germline V gene data show CDR1 as DFQATT and CDR2 as SNEGSKA (reference sequence). The source is a human donor in good health. The sequenced material came from cultured non-Tr1 T cells, either the whole culture or a sorted T cell fraction (not recorded which). The V call is TRBV20-1, the J call TRBJ2-5, with unresolved D. The CDR3 DNA follows: TGCAGTGCGTATGATAAAGAGACCCAGTACTTC. Translated, it gives CSAYDKETQYF.